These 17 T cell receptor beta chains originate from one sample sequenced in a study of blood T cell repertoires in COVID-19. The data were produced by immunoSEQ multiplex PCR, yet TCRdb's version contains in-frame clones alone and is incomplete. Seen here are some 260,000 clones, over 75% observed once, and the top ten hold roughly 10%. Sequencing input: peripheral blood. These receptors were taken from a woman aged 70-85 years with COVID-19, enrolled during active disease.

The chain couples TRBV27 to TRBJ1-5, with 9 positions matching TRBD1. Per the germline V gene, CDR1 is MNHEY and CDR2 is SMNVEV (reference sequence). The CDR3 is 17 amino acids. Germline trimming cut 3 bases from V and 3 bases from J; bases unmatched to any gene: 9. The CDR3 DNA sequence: TGTGCCAGCAGTTTCCAAGGGGGACAGGGCACCAATCAGCCCCAGCATTTT. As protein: CASSFQGGQGTNQPQHF.

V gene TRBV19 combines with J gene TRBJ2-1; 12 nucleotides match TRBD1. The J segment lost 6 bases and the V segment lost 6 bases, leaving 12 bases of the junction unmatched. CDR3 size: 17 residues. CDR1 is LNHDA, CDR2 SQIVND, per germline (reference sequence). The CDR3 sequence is CASSTLGWDRGRNEQFF. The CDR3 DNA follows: TGTGCCAGTAGCACCCTGGGGTGGGACAGGGGGCGCAATGAGCAGTTCTTC.

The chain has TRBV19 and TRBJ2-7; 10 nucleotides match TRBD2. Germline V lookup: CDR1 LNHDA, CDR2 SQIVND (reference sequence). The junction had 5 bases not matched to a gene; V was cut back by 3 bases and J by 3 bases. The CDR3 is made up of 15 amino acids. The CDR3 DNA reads TGTGCCAGTAGTATCTCCCCTAGCGGGAGCTACGAGCAGTACTTC. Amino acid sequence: CASSISPSGSYEQYF. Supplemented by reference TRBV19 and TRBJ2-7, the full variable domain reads DGGITQSPKYLFRKEGQNVTLSCEQNLNHDAMYWYRQDPGQGLRLIYYSQIVNDFQKGDIAEGYSVSREKKESFPLTVTSAQKNPTAFYLCASSISPSGSYEQYFGPGTRLTVT.

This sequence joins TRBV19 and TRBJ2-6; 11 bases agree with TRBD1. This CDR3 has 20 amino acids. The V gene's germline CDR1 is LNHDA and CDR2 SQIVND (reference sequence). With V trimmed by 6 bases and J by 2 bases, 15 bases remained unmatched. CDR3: CASRQGQGALLTTGANVLTF. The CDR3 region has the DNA TGTGCCAGTAGACAAGGACAGGGGGCGCTTTTAACCACTGGGGCCAACGTCCTGACTTTC.

The CDR3 sequence is CASSLVNGAIAFF. Written as DNA, the CDR3 is TGTGCCAGCAGCTTAGTGAATGGGGCAATAGCTTTCTTT. V is TRBV7-2 and J is TRBJ1-1; TRBD1 is a possible D gene (5 bases). Germline V lookup: CDR1 SGHTA, CDR2 FQGNSA. The CDR3 has 13 residues. V was clipped by 1 base and J by 10 bases, with 13 bases between them.

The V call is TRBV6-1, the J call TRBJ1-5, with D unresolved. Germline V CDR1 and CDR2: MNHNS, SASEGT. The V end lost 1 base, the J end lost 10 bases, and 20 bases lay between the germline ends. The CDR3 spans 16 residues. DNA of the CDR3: TGTGCCAGCAGTGAAGGGGGTCGGGAGAGGAAGATCCCCCAGCATTTT. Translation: CASSEGGRERKIPQHF.

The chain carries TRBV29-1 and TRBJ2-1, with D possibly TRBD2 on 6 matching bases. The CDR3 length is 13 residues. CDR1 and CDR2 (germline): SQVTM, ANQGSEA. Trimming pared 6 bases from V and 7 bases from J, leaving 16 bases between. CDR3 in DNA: TGCAGCGTCGCGGCGGGACCAGGGAATGAGCAGTTCTTC. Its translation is CSVAAGPGNEQFF.

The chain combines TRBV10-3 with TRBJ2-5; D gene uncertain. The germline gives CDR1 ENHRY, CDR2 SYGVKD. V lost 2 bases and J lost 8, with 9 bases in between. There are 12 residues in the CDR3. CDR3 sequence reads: CAISEPEHTQYF. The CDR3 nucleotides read TGTGCCATCAGTGAGCCTGAACACACCCAGTACTTC.

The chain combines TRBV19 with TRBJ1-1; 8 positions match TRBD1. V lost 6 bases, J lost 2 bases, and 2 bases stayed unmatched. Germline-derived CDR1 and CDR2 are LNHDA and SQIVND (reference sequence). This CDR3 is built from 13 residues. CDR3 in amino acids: CASRDRVNTEAFF. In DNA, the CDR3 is TGTGCCAGTAGGGACAGGGTAAACACTGAAGCTTTCTTT.

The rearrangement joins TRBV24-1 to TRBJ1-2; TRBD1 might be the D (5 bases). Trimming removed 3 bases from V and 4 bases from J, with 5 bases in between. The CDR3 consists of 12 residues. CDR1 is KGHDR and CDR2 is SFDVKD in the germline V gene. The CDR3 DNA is TGTGCCACCAGTGATCAGGGCTATGGCTACACCTTC. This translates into CATSDQGYGYTF.

The chain's CDR3 is CAHAVASHTDTQYF. In DNA form, the CDR3 reads TGTGCCCACGCAGTCGCTAGCCACACAGATACGCAGTATTTT. The chain carries TRBV19 and TRBJ2-3, with D possibly TRBD2 on 5 matching bases. From germline, CDR1 is LNHDA and CDR2 SQIVND (reference sequence). Trimming cost V 11 bases and J 2 bases, with 17 bases left between them. This CDR3 is built from 14 residues. The variable domain in full, with the rest retrieved from reference TRBV19 and TRBJ2-3, is DGGITQSPKYLFRKEGQNVTLSCEQNLNHDAMYWYRQDPGQGLRLIYYSQIVNDFQKGDIAEGYSVSREKKESFPLTVTSAQKNPTAFYLCAHAVASHTDTQYFGPGTRLTVL.

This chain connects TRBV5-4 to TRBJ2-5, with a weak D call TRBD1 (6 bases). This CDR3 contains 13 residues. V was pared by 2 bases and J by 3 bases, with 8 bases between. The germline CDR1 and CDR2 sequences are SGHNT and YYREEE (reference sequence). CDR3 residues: CASSLQGEETQYF. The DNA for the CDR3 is TGTGCCAGCAGCTTACAGGGAGAAGAGACCCAGTACTTC. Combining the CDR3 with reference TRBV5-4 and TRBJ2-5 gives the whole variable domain ETGVTQSPTHLIKTRGQQVTLRCSSQSGHNTVSWYQQALGQGPQFIFQYYREEENGRGNFPPRFSGLQFPNYSSELNVNALELDDSALYLCASSLQGEETQYFGPGTRLLVL.

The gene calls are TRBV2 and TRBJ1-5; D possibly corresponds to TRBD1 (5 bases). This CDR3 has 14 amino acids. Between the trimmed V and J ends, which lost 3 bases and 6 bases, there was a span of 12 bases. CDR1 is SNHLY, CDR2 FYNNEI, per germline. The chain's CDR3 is CASSESTGSQPQHF. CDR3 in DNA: TGTGCCAGCAGTGAGTCCACAGGAAGTCAGCCCCAGCATTTT.

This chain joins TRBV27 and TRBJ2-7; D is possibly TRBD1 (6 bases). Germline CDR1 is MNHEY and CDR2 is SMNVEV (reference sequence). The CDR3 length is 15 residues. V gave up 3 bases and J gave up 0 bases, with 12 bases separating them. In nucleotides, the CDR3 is TGTGCCAGCAGTTTTGTAGGGGGAGTCTCCTACGAGCAGTACTTC. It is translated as CASSFVGGVSYEQYF.

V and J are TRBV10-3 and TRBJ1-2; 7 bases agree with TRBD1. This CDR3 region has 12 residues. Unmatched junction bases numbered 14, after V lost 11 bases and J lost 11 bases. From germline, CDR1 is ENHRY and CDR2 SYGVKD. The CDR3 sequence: CASKPDRTGYTF. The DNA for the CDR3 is TGTGCCTCCAAACCGGACAGGACAGGATACACCTTC.

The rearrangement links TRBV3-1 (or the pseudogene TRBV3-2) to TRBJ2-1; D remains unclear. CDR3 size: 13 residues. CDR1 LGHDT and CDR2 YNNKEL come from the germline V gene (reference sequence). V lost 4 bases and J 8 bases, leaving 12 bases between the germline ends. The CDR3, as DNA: TGTGCCAGCAGCCCTCACTTTCGGGATGAGCAGTTCTTC. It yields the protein CASSPHFRDEQFF.

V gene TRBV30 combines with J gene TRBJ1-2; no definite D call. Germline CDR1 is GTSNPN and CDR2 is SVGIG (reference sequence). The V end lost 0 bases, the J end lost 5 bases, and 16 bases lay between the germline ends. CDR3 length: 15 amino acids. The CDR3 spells CAWSVTSSGYYGYTF. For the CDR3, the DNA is TGTGCCTGGAGTGTAACTTCTAGCGGTTATTATGGCTACACCTTC. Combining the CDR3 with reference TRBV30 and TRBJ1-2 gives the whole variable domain SQTIHQWPATLVQPVGSPLSLECTVEGTSNPNLYWYRQAAGRGLQLLFYSVGIGQISSEVPQNLSASRPQDRQFILSSKKLLLSDSGFYLCAWSVTSSGYYGYTFGSGTRLTVV.